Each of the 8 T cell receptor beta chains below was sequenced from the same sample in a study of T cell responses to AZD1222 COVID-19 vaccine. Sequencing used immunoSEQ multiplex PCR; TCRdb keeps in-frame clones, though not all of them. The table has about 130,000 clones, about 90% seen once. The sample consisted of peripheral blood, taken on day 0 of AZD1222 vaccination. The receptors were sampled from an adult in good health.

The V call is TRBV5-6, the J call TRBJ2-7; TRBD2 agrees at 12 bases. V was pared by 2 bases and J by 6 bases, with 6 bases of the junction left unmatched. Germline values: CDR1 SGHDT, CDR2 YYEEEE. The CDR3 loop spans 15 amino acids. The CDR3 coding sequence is TGTGCCAGCAGCTTCCGACTAGCGGGAGTAAGCGAGCAGTACTTC. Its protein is CASSFRLAGVSEQYF.

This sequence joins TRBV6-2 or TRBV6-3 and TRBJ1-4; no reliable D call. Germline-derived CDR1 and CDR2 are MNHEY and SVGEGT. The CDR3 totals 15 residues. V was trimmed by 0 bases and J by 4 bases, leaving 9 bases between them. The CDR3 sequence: CASSYSINLNEKLFF. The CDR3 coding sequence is TGTGCCAGCAGTTACTCAATTAACCTTAATGAAAAACTGTTTTTT.

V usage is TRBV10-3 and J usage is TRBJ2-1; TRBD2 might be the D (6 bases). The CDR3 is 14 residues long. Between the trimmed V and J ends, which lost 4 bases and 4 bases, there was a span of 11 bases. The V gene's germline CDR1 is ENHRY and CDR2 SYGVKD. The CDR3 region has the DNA TGTGCCATCAGTGGTGGGGGGACGTACAATGAGCAGTTCTTC. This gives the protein CAISGGGTYNEQFF.

CDR3 region: CASSLQSSSYNEQFF. For the CDR3, the DNA is TGCGCCAGCAGCTTACAGTCGAGCTCCTACAATGAGCAGTTCTTC. The chain links TRBV5-1 to TRBJ2-1; D is unresolved. This CDR3 has 15 residues. Per germline, CDR1 SGHRS and CDR2 YFSETQ. Trimming took 2 bases from V and 0 from J, leaving 9 bases between them.

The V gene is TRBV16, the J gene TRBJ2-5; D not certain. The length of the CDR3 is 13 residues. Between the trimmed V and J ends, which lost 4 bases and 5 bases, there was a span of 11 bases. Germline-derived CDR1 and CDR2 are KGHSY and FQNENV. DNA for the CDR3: TGTGCCAGCAGCCCCTTCTTTGGGGAGACCCAGTACTTC. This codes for CASSPFFGETQYF.

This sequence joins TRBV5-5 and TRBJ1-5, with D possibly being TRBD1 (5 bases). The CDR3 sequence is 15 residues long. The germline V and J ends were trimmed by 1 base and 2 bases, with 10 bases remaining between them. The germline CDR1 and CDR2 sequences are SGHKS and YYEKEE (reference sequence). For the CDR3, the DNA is TGTGCCAGCAGCTTGTGGGGGGAAGGCAATCAGCCCCAGCATTTT. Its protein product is CASSLWGEGNQPQHF.

The CDR3 here is CASSLGTPGPTEAFF. The CDR3 DNA reads as TGTGCCAGCAGCTTAGGGACTCCGGGACCCACTGAAGCTTTCTTT. The chain uses TRBV7-2 and TRBJ1-1, with D possibly matching TRBD1 (5 bases). In germline, CDR1 is SGHTA, CDR2 FQGNSA. The germline V and J ends were trimmed by 1 base and 4 bases, with 13 bases remaining between them. This CDR3 region has 15 residues.

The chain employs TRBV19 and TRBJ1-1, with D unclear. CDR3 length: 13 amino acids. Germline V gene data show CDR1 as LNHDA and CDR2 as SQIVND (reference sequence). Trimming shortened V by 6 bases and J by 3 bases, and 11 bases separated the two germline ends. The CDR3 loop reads CASSSGGDTEAFF. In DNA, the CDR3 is TGTGCCAGTAGCTCGGGTGGCGACACTGAAGCTTTCTTT.